These 22 T cell receptor beta chains share one sample of origin, sequenced in a study of cytomegalovirus exposure and HLA in healthy donors (dated by TCRdb to about 2017). The library was produced with the immunoSEQ multiplex PCR assay. A mixture of 60 forward primers for TCR Vbeta segments and 13 reverse primers for TCR Jbeta segments was used in the multiplex PCR. This immuneACCESS table, as held by TCRdb, lists in-frame sequences with V and J called but not all clones. Of the missing ones, under half trace to an unresolved V gene in checked studies; the others have no known cause. The sample table holds around 150,000 clones, of which 68% were seen once. Together, the top ten hold about 1.3% of the sample. Sequencing input: PBMCs. The receptors come from a man between 45 and 60 years old in good health and CMV-seronegative.

V and J are TRBV25-1 and TRBJ2-5; 12 positions match TRBD1. CDR3 size: 15 residues. Germline V gene sequence: CDR1 MGHDK, CDR2 SYGVNS. Germline trimming cut 5 bases from V and 4 bases from J; bases unmatched to any gene: 5. The CDR3 loop reads CASSRGQGALETQYF. The CDR3 nucleotides read TGTGCCAGCAGTAGGGGACAGGGGGCGTTAGAGACCCAGTACTTC.

The chain combines TRBV2 with TRBJ2-3, with 10 bases matching TRBD2. The CDR3 is made up of 14 amino acids. Germline V gene lookup returns CDR1 SNHLY and CDR2 FYNNEI. Trimming removed 7 bases from V and 4 bases from J; junction bases left unmatched: 5. The CDR3 loop reads CASNSGGWADTQYF. As DNA, the CDR3 is TGTGCCAGCAATAGCGGGGGGTGGGCAGATACGCAGTATTTT. Complete variable domain (other parts from reference TRBV2 and TRBJ2-3): EPEVTQTPSHQVTQMGQEVILRCVPISNHLYFYWYRQILGQKVEFLVSFYNNEISEKSEIFDDQFSVERPDGSNFTLKIRSTKLEDSAMYFCASNSGGWADTQYFGPGTRLTVL.

This chain joins TRBV5-4 and TRBJ2-1, with TRBD1 matching 8 bases. Germline V lookup: CDR1 SGHNT, CDR2 YYREEE (reference sequence). Germline trimming cut 4 bases from V and 1 base from J; bases unmatched to any gene: 7. The CDR3 is 16 amino acids. The CDR3 here is CASSGQQGVSYNEQFF. The CDR3 nucleotides are TGTGCCAGCAGCGGGCAACAGGGGGTGTCCTACAATGAGCAGTTCTTC.

The V gene is TRBV19, the J gene TRBJ2-2, with a possible D match to TRBD2 (5 bases). V gave up 5 bases and J gave up 1 base, with 11 bases separating them. This CDR3 is 15 amino acids long. Per germline, CDR1 LNHDA and CDR2 SQIVND (reference sequence). The CDR3 is CASSQAGENTGELFF. CDR3 coding DNA: TGTGCCAGTAGTCAGGCCGGGGAGAACACCGGGGAGCTGTTTTTT.

This chain connects TRBV7-2 to TRBJ1-1; D gene ambiguous. Between the trimmed V and J ends, which lost 5 bases and 0 bases, there was a span of 16 bases. This CDR3 has 16 amino acids. Looked up from germline, CDR1 is SGHTA and CDR2 is FQGNSA. CDR3 sequence (DNA): TGTGCCAGCAGCCCTGTGGACGGGGTTATGAACACTGAAGCTTTCTTT. Translation: CASSPVDGVMNTEAFF.

The chain uses TRBV5-1 and TRBJ1-5; possibly TRBD1 for D (6 bases). V lost 2 bases to trimming and J lost 7 bases, with 16 bases between them. The CDR3 is made up of 15 amino acids. In germline, CDR1 is SGHRS, CDR2 YFSETQ. In DNA, the CDR3 is TGCGCCAGCAGCTTTCAAGGGGGAGCAGAACAGCCCCAGCATTTT. As protein: CASSFQGGAEQPQHF.

The CDR3 sequence is CASRHSTGPNEKLFF. The CDR3 DNA reads TGCGCCAGCCGCCATTCCACAGGGCCTAATGAAAAACTGTTTTTT. The chain has TRBV5-1 and TRBJ1-4; a possible D gene is TRBD1 (6 bases). The ends were cut back, 7 bases at V and 3 bases at J, with 16 bases in the middle. The germline V gene has CDR1 SGHRS and CDR2 YFSETQ. There are 15 residues in the CDR3. The whole variable domain, filled in from reference TRBV5-1 and TRBJ1-4, reads KAGVTQTPRYLIKTRGQQVTLSCSPISGHRSVSWYQQTPGQGLQFLFEYFSETQRNKGNFPGRFSGRQFSNSRSEMNVSTLELGDSALYLCASRHSTGPNEKLFFGSGTQLSVL.

The gene calls are TRBV5-1 and TRBJ2-1; 11 bases are shared with TRBD1. The CDR3 is 15 amino acids. J lost 7 bases, V lost 2 bases, and 5 bases had no gene match. The V gene's germline CDR1 is SGHRS and CDR2 YFSETQ. For the CDR3, the DNA is TGCGCCAGCAGCTTCGGACAGGGGGCGAGGAATGAGCAGTTCTTC. Protein product: CASSFGQGARNEQFF. The full variable domain, rest sourced from reference TRBV5-1 and TRBJ2-1, is KAGVTQTPRYLIKTRGQQVTLSCSPISGHRSVSWYQQTPGQGLQFLFEYFSETQRNKGNFPGRFSGRQFSNSRSEMNVSTLELGDSALYLCASSFGQGARNEQFFGPGTRLTVL.

This chain links TRBV11-2 with TRBJ2-5; 8 bases match TRBD1. This CDR3 is 16 amino acids long. Per germline, CDR1 SGHAT and CDR2 FQNNGV. V dropped 4 bases and J dropped 5; count of bases not matched to a gene: 12. The CDR3 sequence is CASSSTGGYFGETQYF. CDR3 DNA: TGTGCCAGCAGCTCAACAGGGGGGTATTTCGGGGAGACCCAGTACTTC. Full variable domain (outside the CDR3, taken from reference TRBV11-2 and TRBJ2-5): EAGVAQSPRYKIIEKRQSVAFWCNPISGHATLYWYQQILGQGPKLLIQFQNNGVVDDSQLPKDRFSAERLKGVDSTLKIQPAKLEDSAVYLCASSSTGGYFGETQYFGPGTRLLVL.

J is TRBJ2-1 and V is TRBV4-1, with 7 bases lining up with TRBD2. This CDR3 spans 17 amino acids. After removal of 3 bases from V and 2 bases from J, the junction contained 10 bases not matched to a gene. Germline-derived CDR1 and CDR2 are MGHRA and YSYEKL. The CDR3 DNA sequence: TGCGCCAGCAGCCAGGGGGGGAGCGGAAAAACCTACAATGAGCAGTTCTTC. As protein: CASSQGGSGKTYNEQFF.

The CDR3 here is CASSLGQGVNEQYF. The CDR3 bases are TGTGCCAGCAGCTTGGGACAGGGAGTTAACGAGCAGTACTTC. The chain has TRBV5-4 and TRBJ2-7; 7 bases are a match to TRBD1. Germline CDR1 reads SGHNT; CDR2 reads YYREEE (reference sequence). J was trimmed by 5 bases and V by 0 bases; bases with no gene match: 5. The CDR3 has 14 amino acids.

The CDR3 DNA follows: TGTGCCAGCAACGGACAGGACCAAGAGACCCAGTACTTC. Translating it yields CASNGQDQETQYF. This chain connects TRBV28 to TRBJ2-5; 7 bases map to TRBD1. The CDR3 length is 13 residues. V dropped 7 bases and J dropped 0; count of bases not matched to a gene: 2. Germline CDR1 reads MDHEN; CDR2 reads SYDVKM.

The chain joins TRBV18 to TRBJ2-7; 8 bases line up with TRBD1. The J segment lost 5 bases and the V segment lost 5 bases, leaving 8 bases of the junction unmatched. CDR3 length: 14 amino acids. Germline V gene sequence: CDR1 KGHSH, CDR2 LQKENI. CDR3 coding DNA: TGTGCCAGCTCAGACCGGGACAGGCTCAACGAGCAGTACTTC. Residues: CASSDRDRLNEQYF.

The chain employs TRBV6-5 and TRBJ2-7; D remains unclear. CDR1 is MNHEY, CDR2 SVGAGI, per germline. The V gene lost 2 bases and the J gene lost 4 bases, with 12 bases spanning the gap. There are 14 residues in the CDR3. CDR3 sequence: CASSYEAPSYEQYF. DNA of the CDR3: TGTGCCAGCAGTTACGAGGCCCCCTCATACGAGCAGTACTTC.

This clone has more than one count but fewer than ten. The V gene is TRBV7-2, the J gene TRBJ2-6; D is perhaps TRBD2 (6 bases). This CDR3 comprises 18 residues. Germline CDR1 is SGHTA and CDR2 is FQGNSA. Trimming removed 5 bases from V and 2 bases from J, with 19 bases in between. CDR3 sequence: CASSPKGTVQPGANVLTF. CDR3 DNA: TGTGCCAGCAGCCCAAAAGGGACTGTTCAACCTGGGGCCAACGTCCTGACTTTC.

The chain combines TRBV2 with TRBJ1-1, with D hard to call. The CDR3 has 15 residues. The germline V gene encodes CDR1 SNHLY and CDR2 FYNNEI. Between the trimmed V and J ends, which lost 0 bases and 3 bases, there was a span of 11 bases. The CDR3 coding sequence is TGTGCCAGCAGTGAAGCTTTCGGGAGCTACACTGAAGCTTTCTTT. This gives the protein CASSEAFGSYTEAFF.

CDR3 bases: TGTGCCAGCAGCCAGACTAGCGGGGGGCACAATGAGCAGTTCTTC. Its translation: CASSQTSGGHNEQFF. This chain joins TRBV5-4 and TRBJ2-1; TRBD2 matches at 13 bases. The germline CDR1 and CDR2 sequences are SGHNT and YYREEE (reference sequence). Trimming cost V 4 bases and J 5 bases; bases outside gene matches: 3. The CDR3 length is 15 residues. The whole variable domain, remainder taken from reference TRBV5-4 and TRBJ2-1, is ETGVTQSPTHLIKTRGQQVTLRCSSQSGHNTVSWYQQALGQGPQFIFQYYREEENGRGNFPPRFSGLQFPNYSSELNVNALELDDSALYLCASSQTSGGHNEQFFGPGTRLTVL.

This clone came up a few times. The rearrangement links TRBV7-6 to TRBJ1-1; D is perhaps TRBD1 (5 bases). Germline V gives CDR1 SGHVS, CDR2 FNYEAQ. Trimming stripped 2 bases from V and 8 bases from J, with 12 bases between. The length of the CDR3 is 13 residues. The CDR3 DNA reads as TGTGCCAGCAGCTTAAGGCGACAGAGCGAAGCTTTCTTT. It specifies CASSLRRQSEAFF.

The chain employs TRBV13 and TRBJ2-3; 13 bases agree with TRBD2. CDR1 is PRHDT and CDR2 is FYEKMQ in the germline V gene (reference sequence). This CDR3 is built from 17 residues. Trimming at V came to 1 base and at J to 4 bases, leaving 5 bases not matched to a gene. CDR3 region: CASSLAPLAGGADTQYF. CDR3 DNA sequence: TGTGCCAGCAGCTTAGCCCCACTAGCGGGGGGGGCAGATACGCAGTATTTT.

The chain joins TRBV7-8 to TRBJ1-5, with 7 nucleotides matching TRBD1. CDR1 and CDR2 (germline): SGHVS, FQNEAQ. J lost 5 bases, V lost 5 bases, and 12 bases had no gene match. The CDR3 loop spans 16 amino acids. The CDR3, as DNA: TGTGCCAGCAGCAACGGCAGGGGGGAATTTGATCAGCCCCAGCATTTT. Translation gives CASSNGRGEFDQPQHF.

The chain combines TRBV2 with TRBJ2-5; TRBD2 matches at 10 bases. The CDR3 is 14 amino acids. The V and J ends lost 4 bases and 1 base, in that order; junction bases with no gene match: 0. Germline V lookup: CDR1 SNHLY, CDR2 FYNNEI. The CDR3 nucleotides are TGTGCCAGCAGTGTAGCGGGGGGCCAAGAGACCCAGTACTTC. Translated: CASSVAGGQETQYF. Filled out from reference TRBV2 and TRBJ2-5, the complete variable domain reads EPEVTQTPSHQVTQMGQEVILRCVPISNHLYFYWYRQILGQKVEFLVSFYNNEISEKSEIFDDQFSVERPDGSNFTLKIRSTKLEDSAMYFCASSVAGGQETQYFGPGTRLLVL.

This chain uses TRBV7-3 with TRBJ2-1; possible D gene TRBD1, 6 bases. Germline V gives CDR1 SGHTA, CDR2 FQGTGA. The CDR3 has 19 amino acids. Trimming left V 1 base short and J 6 bases short, with 25 bases between. The CDR3 reads CASSLNPPARGKGGNEQFF. The CDR3 nucleotides are TGTGCCAGCAGCTTAAACCCCCCGGCTAGGGGGAAAGGGGGCAATGAGCAGTTCTTC.